This passage covers 6 T cell receptor beta chains from one sample sequenced in a study of T cell repertoires in cytomegalovirus infection. Via MiXCR, TCRdb re-called the reads, giving one row per CDR3 protein. This sample yields tens of thousands of distinct CDR3 sequences, of which 3% to 4% are seen a single time; roughly 22% belongs to the top ten. Sequencing input: PBMCs. The receptor set was obtained from a human donor in good health (CMV status not recorded). Some clones in this sample may be carry-over from other donors' samples.

This clonotype was counted many times. The chain combines TRBV7-2 with TRBJ2-1, with 10 bases fitting TRBD2. Trimming removed 1 base from V and 10 bases from J; junction bases left unmatched: 7. There are 15 residues in the CDR3. CDR1 is SGHTA, CDR2 FQGNSA, per germline. This CDR3 is CASSLDPAGGREQFF. The CDR3, as DNA: TGTGCCAGCAGCTTAGACCCAGCGGGAGGGCGCGAGCAGTTCTTC.

This clonotype was detected many times. The gene calls are TRBV11-1 and TRBJ2-1, with D possibly being TRBD1 (5 bases). V was shortened by 5 bases and J by 6 bases, with 11 bases between the two germline ends. This CDR3 contains 13 residues. Germline CDR1 is SGHAT and CDR2 is FQDESV (reference sequence). The CDR3 DNA is TGTGCCAGCAGCGGGGCGTTAGGCAATGAGCAGTTCTTC. As protein: CASSGALGNEQFF. Full variable domain (rest looked up from reference TRBV11-1 and TRBJ2-1): EAEVAQSPRYKITEKSQAVAFWCDPISGHATLYWYRQILGQGPELLVQFQDESVVDDSQLPKDRFSAERLKGVDSTLKIQPAELGDSAMYLCASSGALGNEQFFGPGTRLTVL.

Note on this clonotype: Since a much larger clone is just one base distant, this may be a read error. This chain links TRBV7-2 with TRBJ1-2, with TRBD1 as a possible D gene (5 bases). Deletions cut 2 bases from V and 6 bases from J, with 16 bases between. This CDR3 comprises 15 residues. The V gene's germline CDR1 is SGHTA and CDR2 FQGNSA. The CDR3 is CASSLLTRAIDGYTF. The CDR3 DNA reads as TGTGCCAGCAGCTTACTGACCAGGGCGATCGATGGCTACACCTTC.

This clonotype was seen at least ten times. V usage is TRBV6-5 and J usage is TRBJ2-2; 8 bases agree with TRBD2. The CDR3 is 15 amino acids. Looked up from germline, CDR1 is MNHEY and CDR2 is SVGAGI. Germline trimming cut 8 bases from V and 0 bases from J; bases unmatched to any gene: 5. CDR3 in amino acids: CASRVSGANTGELFF. The DNA of the CDR3 is TGTGCCAGCCGAGTTAGCGGGGCGAACACCGGGGAGCTGTTTTTT.

This clonotype was seen at least ten times. This rearrangement joins TRBV15 to TRBJ2-1, with D perhaps TRBD2 (7 bases). Germline lookup yields CDR1 LNHNV and CDR2 YYDKDF (reference sequence). The CDR3 has 13 amino acids. Trimming took 4 bases from V and 9 from J, leaving 13 bases between them. This CDR3 reads CATSKGGTGEQFF. The DNA of the CDR3 is TGTGCCACCAGCAAGGGGGGGACGGGTGAGCAGTTCTTC.

This clonotype was picked up many times. V and J are TRBV6-1 and TRBJ1-1; D gene unclear. This CDR3 contains 12 residues. Trimming shortened V by 8 bases and J by 8 bases, and 15 bases separated the two germline ends. In germline, CDR1 is MNHNS, CDR2 SASEGT. The DNA for the CDR3 is TGTGCCAGCTCGCGGGAGGAGGACGAAGCTTTCTTT. It translates to CASSREEDEAFF.